This T cell receptor beta chain came from a study of cytomegalovirus exposure and HLA in healthy donors. Study observations and caveats: A later analysis reportedly found fewer N-insertions in an Asian-associated ancestry cluster than the roughly 730-donor mean. Indistinguishable V segments, including TRBV6-2 and TRBV6-3, were excluded. Sequence variants that were highly shared formed a cluster that was likely a sequencing artifact. Analyses of presence/absence relied on an assumption of roughly uniform sequencing depth across donors.

The CDR3 is 14 residues long. Looked up from germline, CDR1 is SEHNR and CDR2 is FQNEAQ (reference sequence). V shed 5 bases, J shed 3 bases, and the junction held 2 bases outside the gene matches. Of note for this clone: The antigen is unknown.

Amplification used 60 Vbeta primers and 13 Jbeta primers. Profiled with immunoSEQ multiplex PCR; TCRdb holds only in-frame clones, not every one. This sample's table reports under 70,000 clones. Material for sequencing was PBMCs. The clonotype comes from a female donor in good health and CMV-seropositive. This sequence joins TRBV7-9 and TRBJ1-2, with TRBD1 identical over 11 bases. CDR3: CASSPGQGDYGYTF. The CDR3 nucleotides are TGTGCCAGCAGCCCGGGACAGGGGGACTATGGCTACACCTTC.